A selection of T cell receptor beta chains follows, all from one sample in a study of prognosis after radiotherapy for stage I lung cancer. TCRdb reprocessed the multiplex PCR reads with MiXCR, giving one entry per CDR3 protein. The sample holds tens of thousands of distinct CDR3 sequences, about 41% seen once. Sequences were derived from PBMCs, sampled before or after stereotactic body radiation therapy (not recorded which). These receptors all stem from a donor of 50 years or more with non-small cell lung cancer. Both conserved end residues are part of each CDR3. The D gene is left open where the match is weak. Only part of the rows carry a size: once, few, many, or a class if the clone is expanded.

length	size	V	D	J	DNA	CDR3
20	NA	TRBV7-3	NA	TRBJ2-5	TGTGCCAGCAGCTTCCCGAGTAGGCGGTACAGGGCCGAGTTGGGGGAGACCCAGTACTTC	CASSFPSRRYRAELGETQYF
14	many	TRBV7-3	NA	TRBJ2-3	TGTGCCAGCAGCCCGACAGGGCGGGGAGATGCGCAGTATTTT	CASSPTGRGDAQYF
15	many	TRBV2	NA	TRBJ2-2	TGTGCCAGCAGTGAACTAAGGGCAGCCCTCGGGGAGCTGTTTTTT	CASSELRAALGELFF
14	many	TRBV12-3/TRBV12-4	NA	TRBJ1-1	TGTGCCAGCAGTTTCCTAGGGTTGAACACTGAAGCTTTCTTT	CASSFLGLNTEAFF
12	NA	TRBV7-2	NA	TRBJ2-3	TGTGCCAGCAGCTCAGTCACAGATACGCAGTATTTT	CASSSVTDTQYF
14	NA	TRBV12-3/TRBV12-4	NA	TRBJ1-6	TGTGCCAGCAGTCGCGACAGTCATAATTCACCCCTCCACTTT	CASSRDSHNSPLHF
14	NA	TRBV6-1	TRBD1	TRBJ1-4	TGTGCCAGCAGGCTAGGACAGGGTAATGAAAAACTGTTTTTT	CASRLGQGNEKLFF
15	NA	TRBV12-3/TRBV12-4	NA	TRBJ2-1	TGTGCCAGCACACAGACCGGGACCCCATACAATGAGCAGTTCTTC	CASTQTGTPYNEQFF
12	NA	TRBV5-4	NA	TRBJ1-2	TGTGCCAGCAGCTCCTATTCGGATGGCTACACCTTC	CASSSYSDGYTF
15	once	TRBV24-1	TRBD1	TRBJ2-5	TGTGCCACCAGTGACCCCCGACAGGGTCAAGAGACCCAGTACTTC	CATSDPRQGQETQYF
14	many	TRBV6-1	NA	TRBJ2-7	TGTGCCAGCAGTGAAACCGGACAGTTCTACGAGCAGTACTTC	CASSETGQFYEQYF
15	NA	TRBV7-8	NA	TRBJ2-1	TGTGCCAGCAGCTTAGCGGGGGGGCAGTACAATGAGCAGTTCTTC	CASSLAGGQYNEQFF
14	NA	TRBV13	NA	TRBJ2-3	TGTGCCAGCAGCTTAGGAGGGATGACAGATACGCAGTATTTT	CASSLGGMTDTQYF
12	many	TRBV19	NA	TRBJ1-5	TGTGCCAGTACTACAGGCAATCAGCCCCAGCATTTT	CASTTGNQPQHF
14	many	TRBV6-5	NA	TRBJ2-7	TGTGCCAGCTCCAGGGAACAGACCTCCTACGAGCAGTACTTC	CASSREQTSYEQYF
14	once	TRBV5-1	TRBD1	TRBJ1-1	TGCGCCAGCAGCGGGGGACAGGTAAACACTGAAGCTTTCTTT	CASSGGQVNTEAFF
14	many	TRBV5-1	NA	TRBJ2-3	TGCGCCAGCAGAGGGGACTTTCGCACAGATACGCAGTATTTT	CASRGDFRTDTQYF
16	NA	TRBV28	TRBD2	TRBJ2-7	TGTGCCAGCAATACACCGGGACTAGCGGGGGGGTACGAGCAGTACTTC	CASNTPGLAGGYEQYF
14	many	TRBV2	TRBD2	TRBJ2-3	TGTGCCAGCAGTGGGGGACTAGAGACAGATACGCAGTATTTT	CASSGGLETDTQYF
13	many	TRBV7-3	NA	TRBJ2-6	TGTGCCAGCACCCTTTCTGGGGCCAACGTCCTGACTTTC	CASTLSGANVLTF
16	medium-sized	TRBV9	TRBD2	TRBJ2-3	TGTGCCAGCAGCCCCGGGACTAGCGATGGCACAGATACGCAGTATTTT	CASSPGTSDGTDTQYF
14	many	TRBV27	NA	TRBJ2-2	TGTGCCAGCAGTTTGGGGTGGGGCACCGGGGAGCTGTTTTTT	CASSLGWGTGELFF
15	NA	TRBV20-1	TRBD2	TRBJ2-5	TGCAGTGCATCGACTAGCGGGACAATCTATGAGACCCAGTACTTC	CSASTSGTIYETQYF
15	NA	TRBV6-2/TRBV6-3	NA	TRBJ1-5	TGTGCCAGCGGTGGGGTGGGGAGGAGCAATCAGCCCCAGCATTTT	CASGGVGRSNQPQHF
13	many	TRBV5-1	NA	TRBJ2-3	TGCGCCAGCAGGTTAACACCGGGAGCGTCTCCCGAATTT	CASRLTPGASPEF
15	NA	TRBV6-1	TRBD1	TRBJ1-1	TGTGCCAGCAGCCAACCCGTACAGGGGGTTACCGAAGCTTTCTTT	CASSQPVQGVTEAFF